This T cell receptor (beta chain) derives from a study of cytomegalovirus exposure and HLA in healthy donors. Turning to this clone: The antigen is unknown.

Germline V gene sequence: CDR1 SGHDT, CDR2 YYEEEE. V was shortened by 3 bases and J by 3 bases, with 7 bases between the two germline ends. This CDR3 region has 12 residues. General study findings and limits: No immune exposure information besides CMV serostatus was available. The study assumed roughly uniform donor sequencing depth for presence/absence analyses.

Researchers ran the PCR with 60 Vbeta and 13 Jbeta primers. The data were produced by immunoSEQ multiplex PCR, yet TCRdb's version contains in-frame clones alone and is incomplete. The repertoire table contains around 25,000 clones. The TCR was taken from a male donor in good health and CMV-seropositive. The chain combines TRBV5-6 with TRBJ2-7; D unclear. The sample taken for sequencing was PBMCs. Written as DNA, the CDR3 is TGTGCCAGCAGCTCTCGACACTACGAGCAGTACTTC. Its protein product is CASSSRHYEQYF.